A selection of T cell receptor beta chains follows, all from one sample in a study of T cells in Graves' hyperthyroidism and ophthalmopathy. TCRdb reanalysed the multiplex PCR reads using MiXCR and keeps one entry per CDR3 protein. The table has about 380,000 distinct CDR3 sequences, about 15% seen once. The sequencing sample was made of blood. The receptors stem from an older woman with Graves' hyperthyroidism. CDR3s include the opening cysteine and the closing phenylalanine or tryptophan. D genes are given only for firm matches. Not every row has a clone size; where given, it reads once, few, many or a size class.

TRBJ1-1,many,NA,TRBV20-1,CSANGRAGTEAFF,TGCAGTGCTAATGGGAGGGCCGGTACTGAAGCTTTCTTT
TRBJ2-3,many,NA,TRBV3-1,CASSQSTLSTDTQYF,TGTGCCAGCAGCCAGTCGACTTTATCCACAGATACGCAGTATTTT
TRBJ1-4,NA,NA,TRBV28,CASSFSQGRGEKLFF,TGTGCCAGCAGTTTTTCCCAGGGGAGAGGGGAAAAACTGTTTTTT
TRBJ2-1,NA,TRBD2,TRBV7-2,CASSLAGLADNEQFF,TGTGCCAGCAGCTTAGCGGGGCTAGCGGACAATGAGCAGTTCTTC
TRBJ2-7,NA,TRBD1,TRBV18,CASSPGQGNSYEQYF,TGTGCCAGCTCACCGGGACAGGGGAACTCCTACGAGCAGTACTTC
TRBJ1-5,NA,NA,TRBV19,CASSISSPRQPQHF,TGTGCCAGTAGTATATCCAGCCCGCGGCAGCCCCAGCATTTT
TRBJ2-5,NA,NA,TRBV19,CASSIRYKELQETQYF,TGTGCCAGTAGTATACGTTATAAGGAACTCCAAGAGACCCAGTACTTC
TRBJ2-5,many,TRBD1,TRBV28,CASSIGQGSETQYF,TGTGCCAGCAGTATCGGACAGGGGTCGGAGACCCAGTACTTC
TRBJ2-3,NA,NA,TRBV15,CATSRDMDTQYF,TGTGCCACCAGCAGAGATATGGATACGCAGTATTTT
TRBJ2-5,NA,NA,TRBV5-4,CASSLWETETQYF,TGTGCCAGCAGCTTGTGGGAGACAGAGACCCAGTACTTC
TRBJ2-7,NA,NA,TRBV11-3,CASSSRAGGNSRRYEQYF,TGTGCCAGCAGCTCACGCGCGGGCGGGAATTCCAGGAGGTACGAGCAGTACTTC
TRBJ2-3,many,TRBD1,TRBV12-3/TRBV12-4,CASSLPTGGTDTQYF,TGTGCCAGCAGTTTACCGACAGGGGGAACAGATACGCAGTATTTT
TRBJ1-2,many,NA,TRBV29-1,CSVERESGDGYTF,TGCAGCGTTGAAAGGGAATCAGGGGATGGCTACACCTTC
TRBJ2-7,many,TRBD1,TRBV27,CASSFRASQGSISYEQYF,TGTGCCAGCAGTTTTAGGGCCTCACAGGGGTCCATCTCCTACGAGCAGTACTTC
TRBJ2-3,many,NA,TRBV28,CASRAGGQHTDTQYF,TGTGCCAGCAGAGCCGGGGGCCAACACACAGATACGCAGTATTTT
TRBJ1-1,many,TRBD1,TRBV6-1,CASSYRTGASNTEAFF,TGTGCCAGCAGTTACCGTACAGGGGCCTCGAACACTGAAGCTTTCTTT
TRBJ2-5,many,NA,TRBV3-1,CASSQGPGYQETQYF,TGTGCCAGCAGCCAAGGGCCGGGGTACCAAGAGACCCAGTACTTC
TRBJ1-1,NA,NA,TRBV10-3,CAISESGGINTEAFF,TGTGCCATCAGTGAGAGTGGGGGGATCAACACTGAAGCTTTCTTT
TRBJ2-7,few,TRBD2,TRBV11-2,CASRALSGRPPYEQYF,TGTGCCAGCAGAGCCCTGAGCGGGAGGCCCCCCTACGAGCAGTACTTC
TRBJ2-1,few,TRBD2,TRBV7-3,CASSFGAGVDEQFF,TGTGCCAGCAGCTTTGGCGCGGGAGTCGATGAGCAGTTCTTC